The clone carrying this TCR beta chain was seen only a few times. Its matching antigen is unknown. The data originate from a study of blood T cells in healthy people across ages. Study information: Template switching caught about one barcoded beta molecule for each two T cells.

The junction had 13 bases not matched to a gene; V was cut back by 5 bases and J by 10 bases. This CDR3 is built from 15 residues. Germline V gene lookup returns CDR1 SEHNR and CDR2 FQNEAQ (reference sequence). For the second PCR, which ran for roughly 7 to 11 cycles, a sample-barcoded 5' primer and a J-beta primer mix were used. From each sample, at least 2.5 million paired-end reads containing CDR3 were obtained. TCRdb re-called the 5' RACE reads with MiXCR, one entry per CDR3 protein. In the table there are 720,000 or so distinct CDR3 sequences, approximately 40% of which are singletons. Findings and caveats of the study: Changes seen in expanded clonotypes were possibly confounded by donor CMV status left unknown.

This chain connects TRBV7-9 to TRBJ2-1; 8 bases are shared with TRBD2. The origin of this receptor is a man aged 80 or over in good health. The sequenced material came from blood. The CDR3 protein is CASSPRGGIPGEQFF. As DNA, the CDR3 is TGTGCCAGCAGCCCACGGGGGGGGATACCGGGAGAGCAGTTCTTC.